This T cell receptor beta chain appears in the sequencing data of a study of OX40 agonist ivuxolimab in advanced cancers. Study-wide background: Intravenous ivuxolimab at 0.01 to 10 mg/kg was given to patients every 2 weeks.

Autoimmune disease history or systemic immunosuppression led to patients being barred. Sampled blood was obtained at baseline, cycle 4 day 1, and cycle 7 day 1. The CDR3 loop spans 16 amino acids. Germline-derived CDR1 and CDR2 are WSHSY and SAAADI. V trimming: 3 bases; J trimming: 4 bases; junction bases outside the gene matches: 6. This clone was counted a single time. Its antigen is as yet unknown. Clones were read by immunoSEQ multiplex PCR, and TCRdb kept only the in-frame ones, dropping some. This sample yields 95,000 or so clones, of which about 92% are seen a single time; roughly 0.5% belongs to the top ten. Study outcomes and limitations: Expanded clones belonging to CD8+ T cells outnumbered, on average, those of CD4+.

The sample in question was CD4+ or CD8+ T cells sorted from blood, obtained in a trial of the OX40 agonist ivuxolimab. This chain joins TRBV10-2 and TRBJ2-2; 9 nucleotides line up with TRBD2. The clonotype originates from an adult with an advanced solid tumor such as melanoma, head and neck, liver or kidney cancer. The CDR3 loop reads CASSEGAGGPTGELFF. The CDR3 DNA follows: TGCGCCAGCAGTGAAGGGGCGGGGGGGCCCACCGGGGAGCTGTTTTTT.